Listed here is a single TCR beta chain. This record comes from a study of blood T cell repertoires in COVID-19. As for the study in general: The United States, Italy and Spain were the sources of the acute and convalescent COVID-19 samples.

Using immunoSEQ multiplex PCR, the repertoire was profiled, and TCRdb retains in-frame clones only, with some absent. In the table there are about 300,000 clones, around nine tenths of which are singletons. Germline V CDR1 and CDR2: LGHNA, YNFKEQ. The CDR3 loop spans 13 amino acids. With V trimmed by 1 base and J by 8 bases, 4 bases remained unmatched. Sequenced material: peripheral blood. The source of this sequence is a man aged 65 to 85 with acute or convalescent COVID-19. This chain links TRBV4-2 with TRBJ2-5; the match to TRBD2 covers 7 bases. CDR3 region: CASSQGTSVTQYF. CDR3 DNA sequence: TGTGCCAGCAGCCAAGGCACTAGCGTCACCCAGTACTTC.